This T cell receptor beta chain was sequenced during a study of regulatory T cells in long-lasting Graves disease. A word on this clonotype: A much larger clone lies a single base off, so this may be a read error.

HTBI primers from iRepertoire and Arm-PCR of CDR3 regions yielded the TCR beta libraries. TCRdb analysed the multiplex PCR reads with MiXCR anew, one entry per CDR3 protein. Found here are about 620,000 distinct CDR3 sequences, 15% to 20% of them singletons; the top ten hold around 19%. The CDR3 has 13 residues. V was shortened by 1 base and J by 4 bases, with 8 bases between the two germline ends. Per germline, CDR1 SGHTA and CDR2 FQGNSA. Time point in this sample: newly diagnosed GD, antithyroid drugs for less than 3 months. PBMC RNA served as the TCR library source. These data also formed part of another study, on T cells in Graves' hyperthyroidism and ophthalmopathy.

This clonotype was obtained from a woman aged 25 to 45 with Graves disease. This rearrangement joins TRBV7-2 to TRBJ2-7; D gene ambiguous. The material sequenced was peripheral blood mononuclear cells (PBMCs), taken at new diagnosis, from a patient treated with antithyroid drugs. This CDR3 reads CASSLERRYEQYF. CDR3 DNA sequence: TGTGCCAGCAGCTTAGAAAGGAGATACGAGCAGTACTTC.